The next 12 T cell receptor beta chains were all read from a single sample in a study of blood T cells in healthy people across ages. A second PCR of 7 to 11 cycles used a sample-barcoded 5' primer and a J-beta primer mix. Using its own MiXCR run on the 5' RACE reads, TCRdb lists one record per CDR3 protein. The data contain 850,000 to 1,000,000 distinct CDR3 sequences, 51% of them seen just once; the ten biggest clones take up over 20%. The sample consisted of blood. The source of these receptors is a woman in her sixties or seventies in good health.

The genes are TRBV7-2 and TRBJ2-3; D may be TRBD2 (6 bases). The CDR3 covers 17 residues. V gave up 1 base and J gave up 0 bases, with 14 bases separating them. Germline assignment: CDR1 SGHTA and CDR2 FQGNSA. CDR3 nucleotides: TGTGCCAGCAGCTTAGGAGCGGGCCCCTCTAGCACAGATACGCAGTATTTT. This gives the protein CASSLGAGPSSTDTQYF. Combining the CDR3 with reference TRBV7-2 and TRBJ2-3 gives the whole variable domain GAGVSQSPSNKVTEKGKDVELRCDPISGHTALYWYRQSLGQGLEFLIYFQGNSAPDKSGLPSDRFSAERTGGSVSTLTIQRTQQEDSAVYLCASSLGAGPSSTDTQYFGPGTRLTVL.

The chain joins TRBV6-5 to TRBJ2-2; 7 bases are shared with TRBD1. The V segment lost 6 bases and the J segment 4 bases; nucleotides outside the gene matches: 11. CDR3 size: 16 residues. From germline, CDR1 is MNHEY and CDR2 SVGAGI. CDR3 region: CASRLLPGQTTGELFF. CDR3 nucleotides: TGTGCCAGCAGATTACTCCCGGGACAGACCACCGGGGAGCTGTTTTTT.

For this clonotype: One junction end does not reproduce the germline sequence, and a read error may be involved. The chain joins TRBV4-1 to TRBJ2-3; D gene uncertain. The CDR3 loop spans 16 amino acids. The germline V gene has CDR1 MGHRA and CDR2 YSYEKL. The CDR3 DNA sequence: TGCGCCAGCAGCCAAGGGTGGGTGGCCATTGGAGATACGCGGTATTTT. It codes for CASSQGWVAIGDTRYF.

The J gene is TRBJ2-4, the V gene TRBV2; TRBD1 is a possible D gene (5 bases). This CDR3 has 16 residues. The V end was cut by 2 bases, the J end by 0 bases, with 11 bases between. CDR1 is SNHLY and CDR2 is FYNNEI in the germline V gene. CDR3 region: CASSEWGGQAKNIQYF. As DNA, the CDR3 is TGTGCCAGCAGTGAATGGGGCGGCCAAGCCAAAAACATTCAGTACTTC.

The J gene is TRBJ2-7, the V gene TRBV6-5; a weak D match, TRBD1 (5 bases). The CDR3 consists of 15 residues. The germline CDR1 and CDR2 sequences are MNHEY and SVGAGI. Trimming removed 6 bases from V and 6 bases from J, with 21 bases in between. CDR3 in DNA: TGTGCCAGCAGCCCGTCCTATAACAGGCTTCCCGAGCAGTACTTC. This sequence encodes CASSPSYNRLPEQYF.

Notes on this clonotype: One end of the junction does not line up with germline, which may come from a read error. CDR3 nucleotides: TGTGCCTGCAGCCATTCCGGGACAAAGGAACGGCAGTTCTTC. This codes for CACSHSGTKERQFF. J is TRBJ2-1 and V is TRBV3-1, with D possibly being TRBD1 (6 bases). In germline, CDR1 is LGHDT, CDR2 YNNKEL (reference sequence). This CDR3 contains 14 residues.

V gene TRBV14 combines with J gene TRBJ1-2; 7 nucleotides agree with TRBD1. Germline V gene data show CDR1 as SGHDN and CDR2 as FVKESK. The V and J ends lost 1 base and 1 base, in that order; junction bases with no gene match: 12. CDR3 size: 18 residues. This CDR3 is CASSQVAGGILYNYGYTF. DNA of the CDR3: TGTGCCAGCAGCCAAGTGGCAGGGGGAATCCTCTATAACTATGGCTACACCTTC.

The chain employs TRBV28 and TRBJ2-4; D not resolved. The CDR3 spans 15 residues. Deletions cut 5 bases from V and 7 bases from J, with 18 bases between. Looked up from germline, CDR1 is MDHEN and CDR2 is SYDVKM. CDR3 in DNA: TGTGCCAGCAGTCCCGGACCGCCGAAAGGGAACATTCAGTACTTC. It is translated as CASSPGPPKGNIQYF.

This clonotype was seen a handful of times. The CDR3 DNA sequence: TGCGCCAGCAGCTTGAGGGAACAAGAGACCCAGTACTTC. It encodes CASSLREQETQYF. The chain uses TRBV5-1 and TRBJ2-5; D not certain. CDR3 size: 13 residues. The V end lost 1 base, the J end lost 2 bases, and 6 bases lay between the germline ends. Germline values: CDR1 SGHRS, CDR2 YFSETQ. Drawing the rest from reference TRBV5-1 and TRBJ2-5, the complete variable domain is KAGVTQTPRYLIKTRGQQVTLSCSPISGHRSVSWYQQTPGQGLQFLFEYFSETQRNKGNFPGRFSGRQFSNSRSEMNVSTLELGDSALYLCASSLREQETQYFGPGTRLLVL.

This chain connects TRBV5-1 to TRBJ2-1; 10 bases fit TRBD2. J was trimmed by 9 bases and V by 0 bases; bases with no gene match: 6. This CDR3 is built from 15 residues. Germline CDR1 SGHRS, CDR2 YFSETQ. This CDR3 is CASSLELAGEGEQFF. The CDR3 DNA is TGCGCCAGCAGCTTGGAGCTAGCGGGAGAGGGTGAGCAGTTCTTC.

The J gene is TRBJ1-1, the V gene TRBV7-9; D is perhaps TRBD1 (5 bases). V was trimmed by 10 bases and J by 5 bases, leaving 17 bases between them. The CDR3 sequence is 13 residues long. Germline V gives CDR1 SEHNR, CDR2 FQNEAQ (reference sequence). The CDR3: CATPRQGSTEAFF. CDR3 DNA: TGTGCCACCCCCCGGCAGGGCTCTACTGAAGCTTTCTTT.

This clonotype was observed a few times. The chain couples TRBV3-1 to TRBJ2-3, with no clear D. CDR1 is LGHDT, CDR2 YNNKEL, per germline (reference sequence). V lost 3 bases and J 1 base, leaving 11 bases between the germline ends. The CDR3 is 15 amino acids. This CDR3 is CASSQANWGTDTQYF. The CDR3 DNA reads as TGTGCCAGCAGCCAGGCGAATTGGGGCACAGATACGCAGTATTTT.